What follows describes a single TCR beta chain. Its matching antigen is unknown. The data belong to a study of cytomegalovirus exposure and HLA in healthy donors. Regarding the study as a whole: Another analysis was done later, and it associated roughly 15,000 TCR beta sequences with HLA alleles at 0.05 false discovery rate.

CDR1 is MGHRA and CDR2 is YSYEKL in the germline V gene. Trimming cost V 1 base and J 1 base, with 5 bases left between them. The CDR3 totals 14 residues. With 60 Vbeta and 13 Jbeta primers, the PCR was carried out. TCRdb keeps only in-frame clones here, not all; method: immunoSEQ multiplex PCR. The table shows more than 150,000 clones, with 75% to 85% occurring only once. Sequencing used PBMCs. This receptor was taken from a woman in her thirties in good health and CMV-seropositive. The chain carries TRBV4-1 and TRBJ1-3, with no clear D. CDR3 nucleotides: TGCGCCAGCAGCCAAGGACTTTCTGGAAACACCATATATTTT. It codes for CASSQGLSGNTIYF.